These 16 T cell receptor beta chains originate from one sample sequenced in a study of blood T cell repertoires in COVID-19 (dated by TCRdb to about 2020). Library generation was performed with the immunoSEQ multiplex PCR assay. The table was pulled from immuneACCESS by TCRdb, which kept in-frame rearrangements only. Such tables lose some clones; where checked, under half of the loss comes from unresolved V genes, and the rest has no known cause. The sample table shows some 250,000 clones, and about 91% are seen once. The leading ten clones occupy about 1.2% of the sample. Material: PBMCs or T cells enriched from blood (not recorded which). These receptors all come from a human donor in a cohort exposed to, infected with or recovered from COVID-19 (not recorded which). The donor label of this sample is uncertain.

V usage is TRBV9 and J usage is TRBJ1-3; D is unclear. Per the germline V gene, CDR1 is SGDLS and CDR2 is YYNGEE. CDR3 length equals 16 residues. V was pared by 3 bases and J by 0 bases, with 13 bases between. Here the CDR3 reads CASSGPRGHSGNTIYF. The CDR3, as DNA: TGTGCCAGCAGCGGTCCTCGCGGGCACTCTGGAAACACCATATATTTT.

A single count supports this clone. The V gene is TRBV11-2, the J gene TRBJ1-2; possible D gene TRBD1, 6 bases. Germline CDR1 and CDR2: SGHAT and FQNNGV. The CDR3 length is 14 residues. With 5 bases removed from V and 9 bases from J, the gap between germline ends came to 19 bases. In DNA form, the CDR3 reads TGTGCCAGCAGCAATCTAAAAACAGGGATGAGCTACACCTTC. Its protein product is CASSNLKTGMSYTF.

The CDR3 reads CASSSLQETQYF. The CDR3 DNA is TGTGCCAGCAGCTCCCTTCAAGAGACCCAGTACTTC. V is TRBV11-2 and J is TRBJ2-5; D not resolved. V lost 4 bases and J 2 bases, leaving 5 bases between the germline ends. The CDR3 contains 12 residues. Germline V gene lookup returns CDR1 SGHAT and CDR2 FQNNGV.

This clone was picked up a small number of times. The rearrangement links TRBV6-5 to TRBJ1-5, with TRBD1 as a possible D gene (5 bases). The CDR3 runs 14 residues. V lost 2 bases and J lost 1, with 6 bases in between. Germline V gene lookup returns CDR1 MNHEY and CDR2 SVGAGI. CDR3 in DNA: TGTGCCAGCAGTTACGGGGGGAGCAATCAGCCCCAGCATTTT. Translated, it gives CASSYGGSNQPQHF.

J is TRBJ1-1 and V is TRBV5-1; 12 bases line up with TRBD1. With 0 bases clipped from V and 5 bases from J, the junction kept 2 bases outside the gene matches. Germline V gives CDR1 SGHRS, CDR2 YFSETQ. CDR3 length equals 15 residues. CDR3 sequence: CASSLGDRGRTEAFF. The CDR3 coding sequence is TGCGCCAGCAGCTTGGGGGACAGGGGGCGGACTGAAGCTTTCTTT.

This clone appeared a single time. CDR3 loop: CASSFGGEETQYF. The CDR3 bases are TGTGCCAGCAGCTTCGGGGGAGAAGAGACCCAGTACTTC. V usage is TRBV5-4 and J usage is TRBJ2-5, with D tentatively TRBD2 (6 bases). In germline, CDR1 is SGHNT, CDR2 YYREEE (reference sequence). Trimming shortened V by 2 bases and J by 3 bases, and 8 bases separated the two germline ends. The CDR3 has 13 amino acids.

The gene calls are TRBV7-2 and TRBJ1-1, with 9 bases matching TRBD1. In germline, CDR1 is SGHTA, CDR2 FQGNSA. The ends lost 5 bases at V and 7 bases at J; junction bases unmatched: 11. This CDR3 region has 15 residues. For the CDR3, the DNA is TGTGCCAGCAGCGCCTTCCTGGGACAGGGAGGTGAAGCTTTCTTT. Translated, it gives CASSAFLGQGGEAFF.

The chain combines TRBV7-8 with TRBJ2-2; no reliable D call. V was clipped by 5 bases and J by 0 bases, with 4 bases between them. This CDR3 comprises 13 residues. CDR1 is SGHVS and CDR2 is FQNEAQ in the germline V gene. DNA for the CDR3: TGTGCCAGCAGCAACTCGAACACCGGGGAGCTGTTTTTT. This encodes CASSNSNTGELFF.

The J gene is TRBJ1-2, the V gene TRBV24-1, with 8 nucleotides matching TRBD1. Germline V gene sequence: CDR1 KGHDR, CDR2 SFDVKD. CDR3 length: 13 amino acids. Unmatched junction bases numbered 4, after V lost 4 bases and J lost 7 bases. The CDR3 DNA follows: TGTGCCACCAGTGACCCGGACAGGGCTGGCTACACCTTC. Its translation: CATSDPDRAGYTF.

This clone was detected once. The J gene is TRBJ2-2, the V gene TRBV5-4; D is ambiguous. The CDR3 covers 13 residues. Germline-derived CDR1 and CDR2 are SGHNT and YYREEE (reference sequence). V gave up 4 bases and J gave up 4 bases, with 8 bases separating them. This CDR3 is CASSPLVTGELFF. For the CDR3, the DNA is TGTGCCAGCAGCCCCCTAGTCACCGGGGAGCTGTTTTTT.

The rearrangement uses TRBV3-1 (or the pseudogene TRBV3-2) and TRBJ2-1; 7 nucleotides line up with TRBD2. Trimming cost V 1 base and J 6 bases; bases outside gene matches: 9. Looked up from germline, CDR1 is LGHDT and CDR2 is YNNKEL (reference sequence). The CDR3 spans 16 residues. The CDR3 protein is CASSQGNSGVFNEQFF. The CDR3 DNA sequence: TGTGCCAGCAGCCAAGGAAACAGCGGGGTGTTCAATGAGCAGTTCTTC.

The chain employs TRBV3-1 (or the pseudogene TRBV3-2) and TRBJ1-2; D is possibly TRBD1 (5 bases). The CDR3 runs 17 residues. V was trimmed by 4 bases and J by 0 bases, leaving 18 bases between them. Germline CDR1 reads LGHDT; CDR2 reads YNNKEL (reference sequence). The CDR3 reads CASSPFAQGRSNYGYTF. As DNA, the CDR3 is TGTGCCAGCAGCCCTTTTGCCCAGGGCCGTTCTAACTATGGCTACACCTTC.

This sequence joins TRBV20-1 and TRBJ1-1, with D uncertain. The CDR3 length is 11 residues. Trimming removed 5 bases at V and 2 bases at J, with 6 bases between. Germline V CDR1 and CDR2: DFQATT, SNEGSKA (reference sequence). CDR3 sequence: CSASLNTEAFF. CDR3 nucleotide sequence: TGCAGTGCTTCCCTAAACACTGAAGCTTTCTTT.

This chain connects TRBV12-3 or TRBV12-4 to TRBJ1-2; D not resolved. This CDR3 is 13 amino acids long. Trimming pared 2 bases from V and 3 bases from J, leaving 7 bases between. The CDR3 spells CASSLPVYYGYTF. Here the CDR3 DNA reads TGTGCCAGCAGTTTACCGGTTTACTATGGCTACACCTTC.

The chain employs TRBV21-1 and TRBJ2-1; TRBD2, the table's D call, was not compared with the DNA. TRBV21-1 is a pseudogene. The CDR3 runs 15 residues. The DNA of the CDR3 is TGTGCCGACCCCACTAGCGGGGACCCCTACAATGAGCAGTTCTTC. Its translation: CADPTSGDPYNEQFF.

This clone occurred once. V and J are TRBV6-4 and TRBJ1-2, with TRBD1 matching 9 bases. From germline, CDR1 is MRHNA and CDR2 SNTAGT. This CDR3 has 15 residues. Trimming took 1 base from V and 8 from J; bases not matched to a gene: 8. This CDR3 reads CASSDLGQGLGGYTF. Here the CDR3 DNA reads TGTGCCAGCAGTGACTTGGGACAGGGATTAGGGGGCTACACCTTC.